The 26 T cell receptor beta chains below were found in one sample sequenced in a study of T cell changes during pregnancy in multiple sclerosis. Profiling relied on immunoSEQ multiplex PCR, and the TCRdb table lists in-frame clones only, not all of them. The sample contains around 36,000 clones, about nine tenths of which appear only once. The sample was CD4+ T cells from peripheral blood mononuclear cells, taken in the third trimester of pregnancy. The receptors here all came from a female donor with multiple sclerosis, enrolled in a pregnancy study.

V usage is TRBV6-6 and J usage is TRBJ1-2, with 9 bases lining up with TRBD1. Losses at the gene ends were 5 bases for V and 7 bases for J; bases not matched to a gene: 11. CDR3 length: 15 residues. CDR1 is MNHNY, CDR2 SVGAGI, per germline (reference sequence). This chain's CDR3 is CASSTTPGQGRGYTF. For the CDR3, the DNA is TGTGCCAGCAGTACAACCCCGGGACAGGGCCGTGGCTACACCTTC.

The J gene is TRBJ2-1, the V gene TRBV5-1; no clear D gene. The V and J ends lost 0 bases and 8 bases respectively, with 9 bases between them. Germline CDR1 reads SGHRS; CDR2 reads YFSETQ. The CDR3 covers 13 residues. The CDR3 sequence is CASSLVVLHEQFF. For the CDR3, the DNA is TGCGCCAGCAGCTTGGTCGTCCTCCATGAGCAGTTCTTC. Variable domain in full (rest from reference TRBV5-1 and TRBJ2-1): KAGVTQTPRYLIKTRGQQVTLSCSPISGHRSVSWYQQTPGQGLQFLFEYFSETQRNKGNFPGRFSGRQFSNSRSEMNVSTLELGDSALYLCASSLVVLHEQFFGPGTRLTVL.

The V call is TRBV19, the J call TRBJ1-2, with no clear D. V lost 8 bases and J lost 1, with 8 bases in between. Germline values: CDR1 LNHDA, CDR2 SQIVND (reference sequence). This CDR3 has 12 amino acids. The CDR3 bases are TGTGCCAGTGCGACTGTTAACTATGGCTACACCTTC. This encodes CASATVNYGYTF. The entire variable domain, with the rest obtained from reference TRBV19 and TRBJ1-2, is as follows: DGGITQSPKYLFRKEGQNVTLSCEQNLNHDAMYWYRQDPGQGLRLIYYSQIVNDFQKGDIAEGYSVSREKKESFPLTVTSAQKNPTAFYLCASATVNYGYTFGSGTRLTVV.

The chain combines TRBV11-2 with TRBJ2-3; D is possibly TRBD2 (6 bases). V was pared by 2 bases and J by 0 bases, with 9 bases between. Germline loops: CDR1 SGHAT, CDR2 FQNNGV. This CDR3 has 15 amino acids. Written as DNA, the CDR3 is TGTGCCAGCAGCTTAAGAGGGACTAGCACAGATACGCAGTATTTT. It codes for CASSLRGTSTDTQYF.

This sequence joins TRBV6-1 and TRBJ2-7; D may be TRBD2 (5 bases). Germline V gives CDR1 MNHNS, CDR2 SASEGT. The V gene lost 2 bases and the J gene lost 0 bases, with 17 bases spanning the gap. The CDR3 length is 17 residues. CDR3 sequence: CASSEFISGGYSYEQYF. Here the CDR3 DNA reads TGTGCCAGCAGTGAATTTATATCTGGCGGGTACTCCTACGAGCAGTACTTC.

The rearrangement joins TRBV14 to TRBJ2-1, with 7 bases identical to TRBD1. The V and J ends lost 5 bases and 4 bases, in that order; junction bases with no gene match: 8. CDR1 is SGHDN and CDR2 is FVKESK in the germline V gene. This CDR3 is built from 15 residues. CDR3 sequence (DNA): TGTGCCAGCAGCGACCTTTTGGGACAGTACAATGAGCAGTTCTTC. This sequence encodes CASSDLLGQYNEQFF.

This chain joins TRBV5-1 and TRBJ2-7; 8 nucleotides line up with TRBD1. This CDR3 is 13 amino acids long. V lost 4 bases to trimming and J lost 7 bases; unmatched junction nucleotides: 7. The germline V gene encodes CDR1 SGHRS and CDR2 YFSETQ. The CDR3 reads CASSGQGAEEQYF. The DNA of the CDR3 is TGCGCCAGCAGCGGGCAGGGGGCCGAGGAGCAGTACTTC.

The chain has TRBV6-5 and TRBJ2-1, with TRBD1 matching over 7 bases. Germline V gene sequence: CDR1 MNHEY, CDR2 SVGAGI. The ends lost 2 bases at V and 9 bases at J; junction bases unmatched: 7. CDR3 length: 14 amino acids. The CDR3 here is CASSYREGAREQFF. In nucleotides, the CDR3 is TGTGCCAGCAGTTACCGAGAGGGGGCGCGTGAGCAGTTCTTC.

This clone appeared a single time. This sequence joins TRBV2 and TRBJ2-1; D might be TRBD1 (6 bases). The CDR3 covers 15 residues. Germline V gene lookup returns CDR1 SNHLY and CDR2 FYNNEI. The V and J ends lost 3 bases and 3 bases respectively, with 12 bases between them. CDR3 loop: CASSDDRTVYNEQFF. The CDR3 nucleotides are TGTGCCAGCAGTGATGACAGGACTGTCTACAATGAGCAGTTCTTC.

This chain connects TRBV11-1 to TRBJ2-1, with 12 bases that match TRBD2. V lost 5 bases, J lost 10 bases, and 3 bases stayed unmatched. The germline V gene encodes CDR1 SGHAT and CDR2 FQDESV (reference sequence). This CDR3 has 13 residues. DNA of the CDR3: TGTGCCAGCAGCCTCCTAGCGGGAGGGGAGCAGTTCTTC. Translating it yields CASSLLAGGEQFF.

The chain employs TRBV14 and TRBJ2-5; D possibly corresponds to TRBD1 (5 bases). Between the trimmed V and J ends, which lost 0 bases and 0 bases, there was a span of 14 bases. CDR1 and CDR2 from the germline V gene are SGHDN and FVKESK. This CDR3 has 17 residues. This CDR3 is CASSQDTGRAYQETQYF. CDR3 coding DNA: TGTGCCAGCAGCCAAGATACGGGCAGGGCGTACCAAGAGACCCAGTACTTC.

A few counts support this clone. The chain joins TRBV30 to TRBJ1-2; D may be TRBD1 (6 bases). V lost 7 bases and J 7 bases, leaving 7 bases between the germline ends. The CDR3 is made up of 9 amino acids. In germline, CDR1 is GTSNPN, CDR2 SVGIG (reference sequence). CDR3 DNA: TGTGCCTTACAGGGTGGCTACACCTTC. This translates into CALQGGYTF.

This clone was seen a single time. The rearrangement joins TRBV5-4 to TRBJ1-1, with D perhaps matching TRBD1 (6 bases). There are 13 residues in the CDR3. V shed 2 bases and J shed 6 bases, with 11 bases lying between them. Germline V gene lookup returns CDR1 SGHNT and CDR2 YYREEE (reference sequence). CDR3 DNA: TGTGCCAGCAGCTTCCAGGGGCAGTCTGAAGCTTTCTTT. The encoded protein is CASSFQGQSEAFF.

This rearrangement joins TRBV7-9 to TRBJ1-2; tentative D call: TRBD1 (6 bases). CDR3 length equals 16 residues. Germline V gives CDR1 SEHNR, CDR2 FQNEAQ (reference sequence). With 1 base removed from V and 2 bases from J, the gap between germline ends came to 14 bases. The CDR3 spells CASSLEKGVKNYGYTF. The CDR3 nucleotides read TGTGCCAGCAGCTTAGAAAAGGGGGTGAAAAACTATGGCTACACCTTC.

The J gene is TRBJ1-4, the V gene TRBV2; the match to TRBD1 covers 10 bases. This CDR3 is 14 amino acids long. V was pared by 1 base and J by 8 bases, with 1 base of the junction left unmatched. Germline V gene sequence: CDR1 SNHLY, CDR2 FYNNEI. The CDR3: CASSEGTGGEKLFF. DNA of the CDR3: TGTGCCAGCAGTGAAGGGACAGGGGGGGAAAAACTGTTTTTT.

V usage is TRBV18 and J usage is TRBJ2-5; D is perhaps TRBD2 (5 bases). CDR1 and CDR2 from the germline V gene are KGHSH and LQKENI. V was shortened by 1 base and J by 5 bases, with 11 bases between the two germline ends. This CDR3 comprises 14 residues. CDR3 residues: CASSPRPAEETQYF. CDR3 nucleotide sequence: TGTGCCAGCTCACCACGCCCAGCGGAGGAGACCCAGTACTTC.

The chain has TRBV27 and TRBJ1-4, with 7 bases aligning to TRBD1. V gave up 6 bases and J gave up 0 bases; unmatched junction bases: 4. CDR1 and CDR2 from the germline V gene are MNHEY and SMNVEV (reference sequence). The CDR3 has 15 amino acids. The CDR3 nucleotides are TGTGCCAGCAGGCTACAGGGGACAACTAATGAAAAACTGTTTTTT. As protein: CASRLQGTTNEKLFF. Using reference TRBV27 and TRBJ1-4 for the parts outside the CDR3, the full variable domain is EAQVTQNPRYLITVTGKKLTVTCSQNMNHEYMSWYRQDPGLGLRQIYYSMNVEVTDKGDVPEGYKVSRKEKRNFPLILESPSPNQTSLYFCASRLQGTTNEKLFFGSGTQLSVL.

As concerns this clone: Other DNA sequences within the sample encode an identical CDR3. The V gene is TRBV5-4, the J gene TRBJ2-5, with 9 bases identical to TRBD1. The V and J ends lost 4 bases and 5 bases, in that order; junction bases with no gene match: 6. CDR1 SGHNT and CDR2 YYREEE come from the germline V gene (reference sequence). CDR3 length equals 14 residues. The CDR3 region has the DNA TGTGCCAGCAGCCCGGGACAGGGTAGGGAGACCCAGTACTTC. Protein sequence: CASSPGQGRETQYF.

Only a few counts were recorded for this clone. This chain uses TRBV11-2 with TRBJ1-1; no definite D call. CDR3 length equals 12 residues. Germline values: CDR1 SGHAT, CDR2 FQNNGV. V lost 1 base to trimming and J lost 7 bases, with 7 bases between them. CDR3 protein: CASSLGGIEAFF. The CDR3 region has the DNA TGTGCCAGCAGCTTAGGAGGGATTGAAGCTTTCTTT.

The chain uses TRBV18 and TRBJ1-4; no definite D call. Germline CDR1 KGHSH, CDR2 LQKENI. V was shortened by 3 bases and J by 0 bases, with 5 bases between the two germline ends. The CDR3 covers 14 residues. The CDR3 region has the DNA TGTGCCAGCTCACCCTCAGCAACTAATGAAAAACTGTTTTTT. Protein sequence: CASSPSATNEKLFF. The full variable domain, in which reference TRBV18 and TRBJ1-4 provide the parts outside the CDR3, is NAGVMQNPRHLVRRRGQEARLRCSPMKGHSHVYWYRQLPEEGLKFMVYLQKENIIDESGMPKERFSAEFPKEGPSILRIQQVVRGDSAAYFCASSPSATNEKLFFGSGTQLSVL.

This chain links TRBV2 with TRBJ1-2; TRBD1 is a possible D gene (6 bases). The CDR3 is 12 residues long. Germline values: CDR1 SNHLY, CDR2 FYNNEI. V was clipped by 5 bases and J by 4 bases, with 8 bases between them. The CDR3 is CASSRTVYGYTF. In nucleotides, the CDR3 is TGTGCCAGCAGTCGGACAGTCTATGGCTACACCTTC.

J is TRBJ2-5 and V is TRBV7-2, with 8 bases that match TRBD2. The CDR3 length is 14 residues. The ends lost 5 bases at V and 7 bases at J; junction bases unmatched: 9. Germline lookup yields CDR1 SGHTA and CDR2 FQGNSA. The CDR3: CASSVGTRVGTQYF. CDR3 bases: TGTGCCAGCAGCGTCGGGACTAGGGTCGGGACCCAGTACTTC.

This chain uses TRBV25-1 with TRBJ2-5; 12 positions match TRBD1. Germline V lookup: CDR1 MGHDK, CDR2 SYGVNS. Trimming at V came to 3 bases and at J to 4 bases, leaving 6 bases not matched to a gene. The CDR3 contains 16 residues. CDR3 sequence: CASSDPGQGARETQYF. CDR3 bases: TGTGCCAGCAGTGATCCGGGACAGGGGGCCCGAGAGACCCAGTACTTC.

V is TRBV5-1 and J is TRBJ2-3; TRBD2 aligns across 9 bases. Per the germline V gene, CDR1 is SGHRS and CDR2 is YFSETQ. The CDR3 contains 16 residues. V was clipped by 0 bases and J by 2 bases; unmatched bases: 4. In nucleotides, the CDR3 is TGCGCCAGCAGCTTGGCGGGCGGGAGGGCCACAGATACGCAGTATTTT. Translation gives CASSLAGGRATDTQYF.

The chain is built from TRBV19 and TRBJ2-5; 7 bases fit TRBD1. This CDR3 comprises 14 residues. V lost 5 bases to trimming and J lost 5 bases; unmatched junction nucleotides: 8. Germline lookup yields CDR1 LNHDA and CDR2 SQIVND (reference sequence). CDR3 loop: CASSGQGVMETQYF. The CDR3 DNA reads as TGTGCCAGTAGTGGGCAGGGGGTTATGGAGACCCAGTACTTC.

CDR3 loop: CATRGQGYYEQYF. The CDR3 DNA sequence: TGTGCCACCCGAGGGCAGGGGTACTACGAGCAGTACTTC. The chain links TRBV28 to TRBJ2-7; TRBD1 is a possible D gene (6 bases). Trimming removed 10 bases at V and 3 bases at J, with 16 bases between. Germline CDR1 and CDR2: MDHEN and SYDVKM. The CDR3 runs 13 residues.